These T cell receptor beta chains were read from a single sample in a study of blood T cell repertoires in COVID-19. Profiled with immunoSEQ multiplex PCR; TCRdb holds only in-frame clones, not every one. The data contain roughly 180,000 clones, around 86% of them singletons. Sequencing was carried out using peripheral blood. These receptors were taken from a woman between 25 and 40 years old with active or convalescent COVID-19. CDR3s include the opening cysteine and the closing phenylalanine or tryptophan. Each record gives: clone size, D gene, V gene, J gene, CDR3 protein, CDR3 DNA. D genes are given only for firm matches. Clone size is shown for a subset of rows, as once, few, many or a class of expanded clone.

clone size: NA
D gene: TRBD1
V gene: TRBV27
J gene: TRBJ1-6
CDR3 protein: CASTPMRAGGMESRLHF
CDR3 DNA: TGTGCCAGCACCCCCATGCGGGCAGGGGGCATGGAATCACGCCTCCACTTT

clone size: NA
D gene: TRBD1
V gene: TRBV2
J gene: TRBJ2-3
CDR3 protein: CASSDPQGARDTQYF
CDR3 DNA: TGTGCCAGCAGTGACCCACAGGGGGCGAGGGATACGCAGTATTTT

clone size: NA
D gene: NA
V gene: TRBV19
J gene: TRBJ1-2
CDR3 protein: CASSTPRGAGGYTF
CDR3 DNA: TGTGCCAGTAGTACCCCCAGGGGCGCTGGGGGCTACACCTTC

clone size: NA
D gene: NA
V gene: TRBV21-1
J gene: TRBJ1-1
CDR3 protein: CASSNSRYRGDSEAFF
CDR3 DNA: TGTGCCAGCAGCAATTCCCGTTACAGGGGAGATTCTGAAGCTTTCTTT

clone size: NA
D gene: NA
V gene: TRBV3-1/TRBV3-2
J gene: TRBJ2-7
CDR3 protein: CASSQIYEQYF
CDR3 DNA: TGTGCCAGCAGCCAAATATACGAGCAGTACTTC

clone size: few
D gene: TRBD2
V gene: TRBV25-1
J gene: TRBJ2-7
CDR3 protein: CASTPRGGEQYF
CDR3 DNA: TGTGCCAGCACCCCTCGCGGGGGCGAGCAGTACTTC

clone size: NA
D gene: NA
V gene: TRBV7-2
J gene: TRBJ2-1
CDR3 protein: CASSLGLYNEQFF
CDR3 DNA: TGTGCCAGCAGCTTAGGACTATACAATGAGCAGTTCTTC

clone size: few
D gene: NA
V gene: TRBV4-1
J gene: TRBJ1-2
CDR3 protein: CASSPVDLAYGYTF
CDR3 DNA: TGCGCCAGCAGCCCGGTGGACTTAGCCTATGGCTACACCTTC

clone size: NA
D gene: TRBD1
V gene: TRBV2
J gene: TRBJ1-5
CDR3 protein: CASSGGQGAGQPQHF
CDR3 DNA: TGTGCCAGCAGTGGCGGACAGGGGGCGGGTCAGCCCCAGCATTTT

clone size: NA
D gene: TRBD2
V gene: TRBV7-9
J gene: TRBJ2-4
CDR3 protein: CATKTREGRNIQYF
CDR3 DNA: TGTGCCACCAAGACTAGGGAGGGAAGAAACATTCAGTACTTC

clone size: NA
D gene: TRBD2
V gene: TRBV2
J gene: TRBJ2-2
CDR3 protein: CASSPTSGNAGELFF
CDR3 DNA: TGTGCCAGCAGTCCGACTAGCGGGAATGCCGGGGAGCTGTTTTTT

clone size: NA
D gene: NA
V gene: TRBV5-6
J gene: TRBJ2-2
CDR3 protein: CASSLDGGVNTGELFF
CDR3 DNA: TGTGCCAGCAGCTTAGATGGCGGAGTGAACACCGGGGAGCTGTTTTTT

clone size: NA
D gene: NA
V gene: TRBV5-1
J gene: TRBJ2-3
CDR3 protein: CASKNTGLTGGTDTQYF
CDR3 DNA: TGCGCCAGCAAGAATACCGGGCTCACGGGGGGCACAGATACGCAGTATTTT

clone size: NA
D gene: NA
V gene: TRBV18
J gene: TRBJ1-1
CDR3 protein: CASSSIPNLNTEAFF
CDR3 DNA: TGTGCCAGCTCGAGCATTCCTAACCTGAACACTGAAGCTTTCTTT

clone size: NA
D gene: NA
V gene: TRBV5-1
J gene: TRBJ1-1
CDR3 protein: CASSFTEFQGTTNTEAFF
CDR3 DNA: TGCGCCAGCAGCTTTACGGAATTTCAGGGTACCACGAACACTGAAGCTTTCTTT

clone size: NA
D gene: TRBD1
V gene: TRBV18
J gene: TRBJ1-3
CDR3 protein: CASSRRGTGDNLISGNTIYF
CDR3 DNA: TGTGCCAGCTCACGACGGGGGACAGGGGACAACCTCATCTCTGGAAACACCATATATTTT

clone size: NA
D gene: NA
V gene: TRBV6-1
J gene: TRBJ1-1
CDR3 protein: CASSEARGDRWNTEAFF
CDR3 DNA: TGTGCCAGCAGTGAAGCGCGGGGGGATAGGTGGAACACTGAAGCTTTCTTT

clone size: NA
D gene: TRBD2
V gene: TRBV6-4
J gene: TRBJ2-1
CDR3 protein: CASSDSKLAGGWNEQFF
CDR3 DNA: TGTGCCAGCAGTGACTCGAAACTAGCGGGAGGGTGGAATGAGCAGTTCTTC

clone size: NA
D gene: NA
V gene: TRBV29-1
J gene: TRBJ2-1
CDR3 protein: CSVTRDNEQFF
CDR3 DNA: TGCAGCGTTACGAGGGACAATGAGCAGTTCTTC

clone size: NA
D gene: TRBD2
V gene: TRBV11-3
J gene: TRBJ2-2
CDR3 protein: CASSPGTSGGELFF
CDR3 DNA: TGTGCCAGCAGCCCCGGGACTAGCGGGGGGGAGCTGTTTTTT

clone size: few
D gene: NA
V gene: TRBV18
J gene: TRBJ1-3
CDR3 protein: CASSPKTDSGNTIYF
CDR3 DNA: TGTGCCAGCTCACCAAAGACAGACTCTGGAAACACCATATATTTT

clone size: NA
D gene: NA
V gene: TRBV5-1
J gene: TRBJ2-3
CDR3 protein: CASSFAGRTDTQYF
CDR3 DNA: TGCGCCAGCAGCTTTGCGGGAAGAACAGATACGCAGTATTTT

clone size: NA
D gene: NA
V gene: TRBV18
J gene: TRBJ1-4
CDR3 protein: CASSLTPGNGLFF
CDR3 DNA: TGTGCCAGCTCACTCACTCCGGGAAATGGTCTGTTTTTT

clone size: NA
D gene: NA
V gene: TRBV14
J gene: TRBJ1-1
CDR3 protein: CASSVGGNTEAFF
CDR3 DNA: TGTGCCAGCAGCGTCGGAGGGAACACTGAAGCTTTCTTT

clone size: NA
D gene: NA
V gene: TRBV2
J gene: TRBJ1-3
CDR3 protein: CASRESTSGGTIYF
CDR3 DNA: TGTGCCAGCAGGGAATCGACAAGCGGAGGCACCATATATTTT

clone size: once
D gene: NA
V gene: TRBV14
J gene: TRBJ1-2
CDR3 protein: CASSPSGAGASSSGYTF
CDR3 DNA: TGTGCCAGCAGCCCCTCTGGGGCGGGGGCGTCAAGTTCCGGCTACACCTTC

clone size: NA
D gene: TRBD1
V gene: TRBV18
J gene: TRBJ1-2
CDR3 protein: CASSPRQGLDGYTF
CDR3 DNA: TGTGCCAGCTCACCACGACAGGGTTTGGATGGCTACACCTTC

clone size: NA
D gene: NA
V gene: TRBV28
J gene: TRBJ2-7
CDR3 protein: CASRGVRLRWSEQYF
CDR3 DNA: TGTGCCAGCAGGGGTGTTAGGCTACGATGGAGCGAGCAGTACTTC

clone size: NA
D gene: NA
V gene: TRBV18
J gene: TRBJ1-2
CDR3 protein: CASSNASSYGYTF
CDR3 DNA: TGTGCCAGCTCAAACGCCAGTTCATATGGCTACACCTTC

clone size: NA
D gene: NA
V gene: TRBV7-2
J gene: TRBJ1-2
CDR3 protein: CASSLLGQGPDGYTF
CDR3 DNA: TGTGCCAGCAGCCTACTGGGACAAGGTCCTGATGGCTACACCTTC